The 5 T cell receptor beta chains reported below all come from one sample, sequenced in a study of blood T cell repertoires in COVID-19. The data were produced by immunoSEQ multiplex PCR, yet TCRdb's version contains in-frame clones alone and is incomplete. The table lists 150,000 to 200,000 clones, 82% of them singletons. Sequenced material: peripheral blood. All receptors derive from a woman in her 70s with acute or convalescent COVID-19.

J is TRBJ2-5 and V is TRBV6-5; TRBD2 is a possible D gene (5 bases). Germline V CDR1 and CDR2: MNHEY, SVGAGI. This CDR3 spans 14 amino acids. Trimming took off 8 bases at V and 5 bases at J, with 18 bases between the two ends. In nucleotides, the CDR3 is TGTGCCAGCCAGACCCTACAGACGGGGGAGACCCAGTACTTC. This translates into CASQTLQTGETQYF.

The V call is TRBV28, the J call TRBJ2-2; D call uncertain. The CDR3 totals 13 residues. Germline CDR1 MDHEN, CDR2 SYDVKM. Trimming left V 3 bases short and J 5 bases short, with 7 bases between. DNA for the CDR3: TGTGCCAGCAGTTTCTCGAGTACCGGGGAGCTGTTTTTT. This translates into CASSFSSTGELFF.

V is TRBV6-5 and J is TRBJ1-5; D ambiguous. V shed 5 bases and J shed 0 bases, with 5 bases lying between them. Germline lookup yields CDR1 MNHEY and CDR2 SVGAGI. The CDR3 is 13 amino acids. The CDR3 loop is CASSTGSNQPQHF. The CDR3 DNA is TGTGCCAGCAGTACGGGTAGCAATCAGCCCCAGCATTTT.

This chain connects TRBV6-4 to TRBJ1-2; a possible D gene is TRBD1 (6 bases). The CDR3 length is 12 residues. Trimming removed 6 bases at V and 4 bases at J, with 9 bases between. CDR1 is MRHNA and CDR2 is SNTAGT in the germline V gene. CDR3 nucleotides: TGTGCCAGCAGAGGGGGAGCCTATGGCTACACCTTC. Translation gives CASRGGAYGYTF.

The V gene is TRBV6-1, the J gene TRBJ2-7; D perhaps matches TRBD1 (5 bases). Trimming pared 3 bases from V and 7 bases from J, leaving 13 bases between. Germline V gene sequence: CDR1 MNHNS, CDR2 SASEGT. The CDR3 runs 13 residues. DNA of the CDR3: TGTGCCAGCAGTGATAACAGGCTTGGTGAGCAGTACTTC. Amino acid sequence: CASSDNRLGEQYF.